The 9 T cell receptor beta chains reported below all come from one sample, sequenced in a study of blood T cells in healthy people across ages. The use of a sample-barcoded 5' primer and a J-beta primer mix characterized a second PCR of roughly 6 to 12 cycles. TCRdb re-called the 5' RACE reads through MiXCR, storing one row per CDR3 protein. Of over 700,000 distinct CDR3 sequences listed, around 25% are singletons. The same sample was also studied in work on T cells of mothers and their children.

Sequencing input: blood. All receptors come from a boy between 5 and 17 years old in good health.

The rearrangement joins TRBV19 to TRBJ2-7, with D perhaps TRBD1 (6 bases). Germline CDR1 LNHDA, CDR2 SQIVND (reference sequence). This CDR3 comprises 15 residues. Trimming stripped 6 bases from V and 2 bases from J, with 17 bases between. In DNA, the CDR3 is TGTGCCAGTAGCCCCGTACAGGGAGATGCCTACGAGCAGTACTTC. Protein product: CASSPVQGDAYEQYF.

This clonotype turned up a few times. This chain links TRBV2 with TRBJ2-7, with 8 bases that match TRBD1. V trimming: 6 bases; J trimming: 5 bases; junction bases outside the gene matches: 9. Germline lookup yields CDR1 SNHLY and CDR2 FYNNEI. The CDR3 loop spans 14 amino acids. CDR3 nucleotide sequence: TGTGCCAGCAGGACCCGAGGACAGGGCAACGAGCAGTACTTC. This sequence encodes CASRTRGQGNEQYF.

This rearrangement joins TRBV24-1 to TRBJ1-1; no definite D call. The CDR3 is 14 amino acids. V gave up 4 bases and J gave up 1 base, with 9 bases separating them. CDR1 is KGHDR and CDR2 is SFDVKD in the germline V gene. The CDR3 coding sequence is TGTGCCACCAGTGACTCCAGGTCGAACACTGAAGCTTTCTTT. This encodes CATSDSRSNTEAFF.

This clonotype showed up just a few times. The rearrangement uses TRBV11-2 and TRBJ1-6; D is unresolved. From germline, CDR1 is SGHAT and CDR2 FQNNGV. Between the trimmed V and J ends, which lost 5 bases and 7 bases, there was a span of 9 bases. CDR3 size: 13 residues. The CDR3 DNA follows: TGTGCCAGCAGCCGTCAAATGAATTCACCCCTCCACTTT. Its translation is CASSRQMNSPLHF. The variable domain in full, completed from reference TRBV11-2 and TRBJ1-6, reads EAGVAQSPRYKIIEKRQSVAFWCNPISGHATLYWYQQILGQGPKLLIQFQNNGVVDDSQLPKDRFSAERLKGVDSTLKIQPAKLEDSAVYLCASSRQMNSPLHFGNGTRLTVT.

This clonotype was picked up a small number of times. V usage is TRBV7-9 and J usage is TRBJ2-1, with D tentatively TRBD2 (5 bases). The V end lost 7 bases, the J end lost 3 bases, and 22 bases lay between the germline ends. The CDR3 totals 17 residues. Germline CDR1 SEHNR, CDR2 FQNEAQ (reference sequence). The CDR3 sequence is CASTHHAVSVDYNEQFF. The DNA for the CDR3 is TGTGCCAGCACCCACCATGCGGTTAGCGTCGACTACAATGAGCAGTTCTTC.

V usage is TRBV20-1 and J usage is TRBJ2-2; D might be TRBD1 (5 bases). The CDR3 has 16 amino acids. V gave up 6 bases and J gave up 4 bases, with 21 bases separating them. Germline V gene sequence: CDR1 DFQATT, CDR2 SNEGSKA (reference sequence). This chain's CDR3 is CSAPNTQGWGTGELFF. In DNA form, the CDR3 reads TGCAGTGCCCCAAATACTCAGGGTTGGGGCACCGGGGAGCTGTTTTTT.

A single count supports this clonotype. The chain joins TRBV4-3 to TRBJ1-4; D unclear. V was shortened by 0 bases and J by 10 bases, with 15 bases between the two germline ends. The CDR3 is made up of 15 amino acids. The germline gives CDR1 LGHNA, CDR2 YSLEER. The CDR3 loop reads CASSQEIGPDAKLFF. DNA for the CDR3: TGCGCCAGCAGCCAAGAGATAGGGCCGGACGCAAAACTGTTTTTT.

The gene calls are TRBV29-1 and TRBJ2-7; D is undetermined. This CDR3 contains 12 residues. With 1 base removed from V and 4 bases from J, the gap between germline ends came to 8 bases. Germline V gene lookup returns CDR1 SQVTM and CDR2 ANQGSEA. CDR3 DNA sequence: TGCAGCGTTGAAGTCGAAGGGTACGAGCAGTACTTC. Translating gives CSVEVEGYEQYF.

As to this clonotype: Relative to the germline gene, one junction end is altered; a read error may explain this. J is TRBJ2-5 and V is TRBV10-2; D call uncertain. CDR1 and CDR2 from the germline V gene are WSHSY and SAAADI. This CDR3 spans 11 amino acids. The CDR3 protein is CVSSERETQYF. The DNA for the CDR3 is TGCGTCAGCAGTGAGCGAGAGACCCAGTACTTC.